This T cell receptor beta chain comes out of a study of blood T cell repertoires in COVID-19. For the study at large: Spain, Italy and the United States supplied samples that represented acute and convalescent COVID-19. The analysed material was cDNA or gDNA that came from T cells, B-cell-depleted T cells, or PBMCs.

Clones were sequenced by immunoSEQ multiplex PCR, and TCRdb holds only the in-frame ones, with some missing. The table includes approximately 90,000 clones, roughly 84% detected once. The CDR3 is made up of 18 amino acids. CDR1 and CDR2 (germline): LNHDA, SQIVND (reference sequence). V was pared by 6 bases and J by 0 bases, with 11 bases of the junction left unmatched. Sequencing was carried out using peripheral blood. The receptor comes from a woman of 80 years or more with acute or convalescent COVID-19. V is TRBV19 and J is TRBJ2-5; 12 bases line up with TRBD2. The CDR3 DNA follows: TGTGCCAGTAGCTCCCCTAGCGGGGGGGCAAAATACCAAGAGACCCAGTACTTC. Residues: CASSSPSGGAKYQETQYF.